This T cell receptor beta chain was captured by sequencing in a study of Graves' ophthalmopathy and Graves' hyperthyroidism. CDR3 regions of TCR beta were amplified from RNA transcripts. A first-round RT-PCR used HTBI primers, followed by a second-round multiplex PCR. TCRdb passed the multiplex PCR reads through MiXCR, listing each CDR3 protein once. This sample has approximately 1.2 million distinct CDR3 sequences; roughly 35% occur once, and the top ten carry over 8.5%. Points on this clonotype: A much larger clone differs by one base, so this may be a read error.

The germline CDR1 and CDR2 sequences are LNHDA and SQIVND (reference sequence). This CDR3 spans 15 amino acids. Trimming removed 11 bases from V and 7 bases from J; junction bases left unmatched: 16. Other autoimmune diseases, uncontrolled infections, pregnancy and lactation each led to patient exclusion. This sequence originates from an adult man with Graves' hyperthyroidism. Sample: peripheral blood or thyroid tissue (not recorded which). This chain uses TRBV19 with TRBJ1-5; 8 bases align to TRBD1. The CDR3 coding sequence is TGTGCCGGTAAGTCGTTAGGACAGGGCTGGCAGCCCCAGCATTTT. This encodes CAGKSLGQGWQPQHF.